Listed below are T cell receptor beta chains from one sample, sequenced in a study of blood T cell repertoires in COVID-19. Generated by immunoSEQ multiplex PCR, the TCRdb table keeps only in-frame clones and is missing some. The sample has 150,000 to 200,000 clones, approximately 88% seen once; the top ten hold 10% to 15%. The sample was PBMCs or T cells enriched from blood (not recorded which). Receptors originate from a woman aged 55-70 years who had recovered from COVID-19. CDR3s include the opening cysteine and the closing phenylalanine or tryptophan. The D gene is left open where the match is weak. Rows may omit the clone size; those that give it use once, few, many or a size class.

NA	TRBV28	NA	TRBJ1-2	12	TGTGCCAGCAGTTTCGGGAGCTATGGCTACACCTTC	CASSFGSYGYTF
once	TRBV19	TRBD1	TRBJ1-5	15	TGTGCCAGTAGTATTTCGACAGGGCTGAATCAGCCCCAGCATTTT	CASSISTGLNQPQHF
NA	TRBV30	NA	TRBJ2-7	12	TGTGCCTGGAGTAGACCCAGAGGCGAGCAGTACTTC	CAWSRPRGEQYF
NA	TRBV5-1	TRBD2	TRBJ2-3	18	TGCGCCAGCAGCTTGTACCCCCTCGGGGGGGGCCTACCGGATACGCAGTATTTT	CASSLYPLGGGLPDTQYF
NA	TRBV9	NA	TRBJ2-2	15	TGTGCCAGCAGCGTAGGAACAGGCCGGACCGGGGAGCTGTTTTTT	CASSVGTGRTGELFF
NA	TRBV7-2	TRBD2	TRBJ2-2	18	TGTGCCAGCAGCTTAGCCTATGGGGCGGGAGGTTACACCGGGGAGCTGTTTTTT	CASSLAYGAGGYTGELFF
NA	TRBV6-5	TRBD1	TRBJ1-3	14	TGTGCCAGCAGGGTGGGGACAGGTGGAAACACCATATATTTT	CASRVGTGGNTIYF
NA	TRBV5-1	NA	TRBJ1-1	13	TGCGCCAGCAGCTCCCTAGGGGTGACTGAAGCTTTCTTT	CASSSLGVTEAFF
NA	TRBV4-2	TRBD2	TRBJ2-1	15	TGTGCCAGCAGCCAGGCGGGGGGGCGTCTCGGGGAGCAGTTCTTC	CASSQAGGRLGEQFF
NA	TRBV19	TRBD1	TRBJ2-1	15	TGTGCCAGTAGCCCTGGGGGACAGTACTACAATGAGCAGTTCTTC	CASSPGGQYYNEQFF
NA	TRBV7-7	TRBD2	TRBJ2-5	15	TGTGCTAGCAGCTTAGGCGGGGGGGCACGAGAGACCCAGTACTTC	CASSLGGGARETQYF
NA	TRBV6-4	NA	TRBJ2-3	16	TGTGCCAGCAGTGACTCTGCCGGGACTAGCACAGATACGCAGTATTTT	CASSDSAGTSTDTQYF
NA	TRBV7-2	NA	TRBJ1-2	14	TGTGCCAGCAGCTTAGACCTCTTGGGAGATGGCTACACCTTC	CASSLDLLGDGYTF
NA	TRBV5-1	NA	TRBJ1-4	14	TGCGCCAGCAGCGTCGGTGCAACTAATGAAAAACTGTTTTTT	CASSVGATNEKLFF
few	TRBV5-1	NA	TRBJ2-1	15	TGCGCCAGCAGCCCCTGGGCAATTCTGGACAATGAGCAGTTCTTC	CASSPWAILDNEQFF
NA	TRBV3-1/TRBV3-2	NA	TRBJ2-1	17	TGTGCCAGCAGCCCGAAGCCCGGGACACCTGGGAATAGTGAGCAGTTCTTC	CASSPKPGTPGNSEQFF
NA	TRBV3-1/TRBV3-2	TRBD1	TRBJ1-1	12	TGTGCCAGCAGCCCCAGGGGGGCTGAAGCTTTCTTT	CASSPRGAEAFF
once	TRBV11-3	TRBD2	TRBJ2-1	15	TGTGCCAGCAGCTTAGTAGCGGGACCCTACAATGAGCAGTTCTTC	CASSLVAGPYNEQFF
NA	TRBV2	NA	TRBJ1-2	10	TGTGCCAGCGGGGCCGGAGACTACACCTTC	CASGAGDYTF
NA	TRBV6-5	NA	TRBJ1-5	15	TGTGCCAGCAGCCCGGGGGGGGGTGCCGATCAGCCCCAGCATTTT	CASSPGGGADQPQHF
once	TRBV19	TRBD1	TRBJ1-5	15	TGTGCCAGTTCTGACACGGCAGGGGGTGATCAGCCCCAGCATTTT	CASSDTAGGDQPQHF
NA	TRBV9	TRBD1	TRBJ1-6	15	TGTGCCAGCAGCGGACCGGGACAGAGAAATTCACCCCTCCACTTT	CASSGPGQRNSPLHF
NA	TRBV27	NA	TRBJ2-4	13	TGTGCCAGCAGAAAGGGGGCCAAAAACATTCAGTACTTC	CASRKGAKNIQYF
few	TRBV19	TRBD2	TRBJ2-5	15	TGTGCCAGTAGTCCCCGGACTAGCGCCGTCGAGACCCAGTACTTC	CASSPRTSAVETQYF
NA	TRBV9	NA	TRBJ1-1	15	TGTGCCAGCAGCGTAGTCCAAGCGATGAACACTGAAGCTTTCTTT	CASSVVQAMNTEAFF
once	TRBV14	TRBD1	TRBJ1-2	16	TGTGCCAGCAGCCTAGGGGACAGGGGGCGCCCCGGAGGCTACACCTTC	CASSLGDRGRPGGYTF
NA	TRBV4-2	TRBD2	TRBJ2-5	18	TGTGCCAGCAGCCAAGATCTTGCGGCGGGAGTCAAACAAGAGACCCAGTACTTC	CASSQDLAAGVKQETQYF
NA	TRBV5-1	NA	TRBJ1-2	14	TGCGCCAGCAGCCTAGGACGGGGAGGTCGTGGCTACACCTTC	CASSLGRGGRGYTF
NA	TRBV13	NA	TRBJ2-7	13	TGTGCCAGCAGCTTACGGGGGGCGGGCGAGCAGTACTTC	CASSLRGAGEQYF
NA	TRBV4-1	NA	TRBJ1-4	14	TGCGCCAGCAGCCTCGGGGAGAGGAGAGAAAAACTGTTTTTT	CASSLGERREKLFF
once	TRBV20-1	NA	TRBJ1-2	10	TGCAGTGCTTCTCTCGATGGCTACACCTTC	CSASLDGYTF
NA	TRBV5-4	TRBD2	TRBJ2-7	15	TGTGCCAGCAGCTTGTCGATACCTAGCGGGAACGAGCAGTACTTC	CASSLSIPSGNEQYF
NA	TRBV4-2	TRBD1	TRBJ1-1	15	TGTGCCAGCAGCCAAGGGGACAGGTTGAACACTGAAGCTTTCTTT	CASSQGDRLNTEAFF
NA	TRBV28	TRBD1	TRBJ2-7	12	TGTGCCAGCAGTTCCGGGACAGGCGAGCAGTACTTC	CASSSGTGEQYF
NA	TRBV27	NA	TRBJ2-2	12	TGTGCCAGCAGTTTAGCAGGCGGGGAGCTGTTTTTT	CASSLAGGELFF
NA	TRBV28	NA	TRBJ2-1	11	TGTGCCAGCAGTTTCCCCGGACATCAGTTCTTC	CASSFPGHQFF
NA	TRBV28	TRBD1	TRBJ2-7	16	TGTGCCAGCAGTTCTCTCGGACAGGGGCTAGTTGGCGAGCAGTACTTC	CASSSLGQGLVGEQYF